This entry lists 21 T cell receptor beta chains sequenced from one sample in a study of breast tumors, draining lymph nodes, adjacent tissues. Using its own MiXCR run on the multiplex PCR reads, TCRdb lists one record per CDR3 protein. This table has 200,000 or so distinct CDR3 sequences, around 33% appearing once. The lymph nodes were axillary draining lymph nodes from breast cancer patients. Sequenced material: axillary lymph node tissue. The receptor set was obtained from a female donor with breast cancer. Some clones in this sample may be carry-over from other donors' samples.

This clonotype has ten or more counts. The V call is TRBV19, the J call TRBJ1-5; D not certain. The germline V gene encodes CDR1 LNHDA and CDR2 SQIVND (reference sequence). This CDR3 spans 15 amino acids. V was shortened by 4 bases and J by 2 bases, with 12 bases between the two germline ends. DNA of the CDR3: TGTGCCAGTAGTACGGAAGGGAAGGGCAATCAGCCCCAGCATTTT. Translated: CASSTEGKGNQPQHF.

This clonotype has at least ten counts. This chain links TRBV7-3 with TRBJ2-2; D is uncertain. The CDR3 sequence is 14 residues long. The V and J ends lost 0 bases and 4 bases respectively, with 6 bases between them. Germline V gives CDR1 SGHTA, CDR2 FQGTGA. CDR3 in DNA: TGTGCCAGCAGCTTAACCAGCGTCACCGGGGAGCTGTTTTTT. This sequence encodes CASSLTSVTGELFF. Together with reference TRBV7-3 and TRBJ2-2, the CDR3 gives the full variable domain: GAGVSQTPSNKVTEKGKYVELRCDPISGHTALYWYRQSLGQGPEFLIYFQGTGAADDSGLPNDRFFAVRPEGSVSTLKIQRTERGDSAVYLCASSLTSVTGELFFGEGSRLTVL.

This clonotype showed up many times. The chain is built from TRBV24-1 and TRBJ2-3; 11 bases match TRBD2. Germline values: CDR1 KGHDR, CDR2 SFDVKD. The CDR3 has 15 residues. V gave up 10 bases and J gave up 6 bases; unmatched junction bases: 11. The CDR3 loop reads CATSLAGATSDTQYF. CDR3 coding DNA: TGTGCCACGTCACTAGCGGGAGCAACTTCTGATACGCAGTATTTT.

Notes on this clonotype: Because the CDR3 is missing its conserved closing phenylalanine or tryptophan, this is likely a read error. Because the CDR3's place on the DNA is in doubt, the DNA is left out and the CDR3 is given as listed by TCRdb. The chain links TRBV7-3 to TRBJ2-7; the table's D call TRBD1 went unverified against the DNA. Ends included, the CDR3 has 14 residues. Germline V CDR1 and CDR2: SGHTA, FQGTGA. The CDR3 loop is CASSLGQGEGERYL.

This clonotype was recorded many times. The CDR3 is CASSGTGRTDTQYF. CDR3 coding DNA: TGTGCCAGCAGTGGGACAGGCCGAACAGATACGCAGTATTTT. The V call is TRBV3-1, the J call TRBJ2-3; TRBD1 agrees at 8 bases. Germline CDR1 and CDR2: LGHDT and YNNKEL (reference sequence). V lost 6 bases, J lost 3 bases, and 5 bases stayed unmatched. This CDR3 comprises 14 residues.

This clonotype was detected a few times. The rearrangement uses TRBV5-6 and TRBJ1-1; 7 positions match TRBD1. CDR3 length: 14 amino acids. Germline CDR1 SGHDT, CDR2 YYEEEE. Trimming removed 2 bases from V and 3 bases from J; junction bases left unmatched: 4. The CDR3 DNA follows: TGTGCCAGCAGCTTTCTTGACAGGGACACTGAAGCTTTCTTT. Translated: CASSFLDRDTEAFF. Supplemented by reference TRBV5-6 and TRBJ1-1, the full variable domain reads DAGVTQSPTHLIKTRGQQVTLRCSPKSGHDTVSWYQQALGQGPQFIFQYYEEEERQRGNFPDRFSGHQFPNYSSELNVNALLLGDSALYLCASSFLDRDTEAFFGQGTRLTVV.

Turning to this clonotype: With a much larger clone just one base away, this may be a read error. This chain connects TRBV6-2 or TRBV6-3 to TRBJ2-7; D remains unclear. CDR1 is MNHEY, CDR2 SVGEGT, per germline. The CDR3 totals 14 residues. Trimming stripped 6 bases from V and 3 bases from J, with 15 bases between. Here the CDR3 reads CASSATPSFYEQYF. DNA for the CDR3: TGTGCCAGCAGCGCTACTCCCAGCTTCTACGAGCAGTACTTC.

The sample holds many counts of this clonotype. V and J are TRBV7-2 and TRBJ2-3, with no clear D. The CDR3 has 13 residues. Germline V lookup: CDR1 SGHTA, CDR2 FQGNSA. Deletions cut 2 bases from V and 5 bases from J, with 8 bases between. The CDR3 region is CASSLPSRDTQYF. CDR3 coding DNA: TGTGCCAGCAGCTTACCTTCTAGAGATACGCAGTATTTT.

With regard to this clonotype: In this CDR3 the conserved last residue, phenylalanine or tryptophan, is missing, so a read error is likely. This chain links TRBV20-1 with TRBJ1-5, with D perhaps matching TRBD1 (6 bases). This CDR3 comprises 14 residues. CDR1 DFQATT and CDR2 SNEGSKA come from the germline V gene (reference sequence). The CDR3 loop reads CSAPRGNSNPPQHS. The CDR3 DNA sequence: TGCAGTGCCCCCAGGGGAAACAGCAATCCGCCCCAGCATTCT.

This clonotype was detected only once. A much larger clonotype is one base distant, so this may be a read error. This chain connects TRBV10-3 to TRBJ1-5, with D unclear. V was clipped by 5 bases and J by 2 bases, with 10 bases between them. Germline V lookup: CDR1 ENHRY, CDR2 SYGVKD. The CDR3 sequence is 14 residues long. The CDR3 region is CAISSPSGNQPQHF. The CDR3 region has the DNA TGTGCCATCAGTTCACCCAGCGGCAATCAGCCCCAGCATTTT.

This clonotype was picked up many times. The chain joins TRBV10-3 to TRBJ1-2; TRBD1 matches at 9 bases. This CDR3 contains 14 residues. With V trimmed by 4 bases and J by 3 bases, 3 bases remained unmatched. The germline V gene has CDR1 ENHRY and CDR2 SYGVKD. Written as DNA, the CDR3 is TGTGCCATCAGTGCTTGGACAGGGGACTATGGCTACACCTTC. Its translation is CAISAWTGDYGYTF.

This clonotype has a count of ten or more. The chain employs TRBV5-6 and TRBJ2-7; 8 bases are shared with TRBD1. There are 14 residues in the CDR3. Trimming removed 5 bases from V and 7 bases from J; junction bases left unmatched: 11. Germline V gene lookup returns CDR1 SGHDT and CDR2 YYEEEE. The CDR3 reads CASRGVQGAREQYF. In nucleotides, the CDR3 is TGTGCCAGCAGGGGGGTCCAGGGGGCTCGAGAGCAGTACTTC.

In this sample, this clonotype turned up many times. The genes are TRBV5-1 and TRBJ2-5; the match to TRBD2 covers 10 bases. The CDR3 sequence is 15 residues long. V shed 0 bases and J 5 bases; nucleotides not matched to a gene: 4. Germline V CDR1 and CDR2: SGHRS, YFSETQ. The CDR3 region has the DNA TGCGCCAGCAGCTTGGAGGGACTAGCGAAGGAGACCCAGTACTTC. Translation: CASSLEGLAKETQYF.

This clonotype was seen repeatedly, ten times or more. The chain links TRBV6-5 to TRBJ2-6; D call uncertain. V lost 0 bases to trimming and J lost 0 bases, with 6 bases between them. The CDR3 covers 16 residues. The V gene's germline CDR1 is MNHEY and CDR2 SVGAGI. The CDR3 sequence: CASSYSWYSGANVLTF. CDR3 nucleotides: TGTGCCAGCAGTTACTCATGGTACTCTGGGGCCAACGTCCTGACTTTC.

This chain's CDR3 is CSADTSGRADTQYF. The CDR3 DNA sequence: TGCAGTGCAGATACTAGCGGGAGGGCAGATACGCAGTATTTT. This chain uses TRBV20-1 with TRBJ2-3; 13 positions match TRBD2. The ends lost 6 bases at V and 4 bases at J; junction bases unmatched: 4. Germline assignment: CDR1 DFQATT and CDR2 SNEGSKA (reference sequence). The CDR3 covers 14 residues.

In this sample, this clonotype turned up many times. The chain couples TRBV11-3 to TRBJ2-5; 11 nucleotides line up with TRBD2. The trim removed 6 bases at V and 1 base at J, leaving 7 bases unmatched. The germline V gene encodes CDR1 SGHNT and CDR2 YENEEA. There are 16 residues in the CDR3. The CDR3 is CASRPSSGGFQETQYF. The CDR3, as DNA: TGTGCCAGCAGGCCCTCTAGCGGGGGGTTCCAAGAGACCCAGTACTTC.

This clonotype occurred many times. The chain joins TRBV19 to TRBJ1-2, with a possible D match to TRBD1 (5 bases). The length of the CDR3 is 16 residues. V was cut by 3 bases and J by 6 bases, with 20 bases left in between. Per germline, CDR1 LNHDA and CDR2 SQIVND (reference sequence). This chain's CDR3 is CASSIFYRDQTHGYTF. CDR3 coding DNA: TGTGCCAGTAGTATCTTCTACCGGGACCAAACACATGGCTACACCTTC.

This clonotype was observed a handful of times. The V call is TRBV5-1, the J call TRBJ2-5, with 9 bases that match TRBD2. The CDR3 loop spans 16 amino acids. V was pared by 8 bases and J by 7 bases, with 18 bases of the junction left unmatched. Germline V CDR1 and CDR2: SGHRS, YFSETQ. CDR3 DNA: TGCGCCAGGGCGATAGCGGGAGCCAAAAACAGCGGGACCCAGTACTTC. Encoded protein: CARAIAGAKNSGTQYF.

This clonotype has at least ten counts. One end of the junction varies from germline; a read error may be responsible. This sequence joins TRBV7-9 and TRBJ1-2; 8 bases line up with TRBD1. This CDR3 comprises 15 residues. From germline, CDR1 is SEHNR and CDR2 FQNEAQ (reference sequence). In DNA, the CDR3 is TGTGCCAGCAGCCACGGACAGGGAAAAGGAGACGGCTACCCCTTC. This codes for CASSHGQGKGDGYPF.

This clonotype has ten or more counts. This chain connects TRBV20-1 to TRBJ2-1, with D possibly being TRBD2 (7 bases). The CDR3 is 13 residues long. Per the germline V gene, CDR1 is DFQATT and CDR2 is SNEGSKA (reference sequence). Trimming pared 3 bases from V and 4 bases from J, leaving 10 bases between. The DNA for the CDR3 is TGCAGTGCTAGTGAGGGGGGGTACAATGAGCAGTTCTTC. It specifies CSASEGGYNEQFF.

The V and J genes are TRBV6-2 or TRBV6-3 and TRBJ2-2, with 7 bases identical to TRBD2. The CDR3 is 16 residues long. CDR1 and CDR2 from the germline V gene are MNHEY and SVGEGT. V was pared by 0 bases and J by 0 bases, with 1 base of the junction left unmatched. CDR3 sequence (DNA): TGTGCCAGCAGTTACTCGGCGGGGGCGAACACCGGGGAGCTGTTTTTT. It translates to CASSYSAGANTGELFF.